This T cell receptor (beta chain) was identified during a study of blood T cell repertoires in COVID-19. Study-level information: Samples taken during acute and convalescent COVID-19 were collected in the United States, Italy and Spain. In each case, the material was cDNA or gDNA derived from T cells, B-cell-depleted T cells, or PBMCs.

Methods used by the authors: Amplification with reference gene primers provided the estimates of nucleated cell counts. The assay was immunoSEQ multiplex PCR, and TCRdb's table has in-frame clones only and misses some. The V and J calls and the clone size are those of that table, but D and trimming were determined from the DNA. The sample has a few hundred thousand clones; approximately 86% are singletons. The CDR3 contains 14 residues. The germline V gene has CDR1 SGDLS and CDR2 YYNGEE. As to this clone: One junction end does not reproduce the germline sequence, and a read error may be involved.

The chain couples TRBV9 to TRBJ2-2; TRBD1 might be the D (6 bases). The clonotype was recovered from a woman in her late teens or twenties with acute or convalescent COVID-19. Sample: peripheral blood. The CDR3 DNA is TGTGCCAGCAGCGTAACAGGGAACCCCGGGGAGCTGTTTTTT. Its translation: CASSVTGNPGELFF.